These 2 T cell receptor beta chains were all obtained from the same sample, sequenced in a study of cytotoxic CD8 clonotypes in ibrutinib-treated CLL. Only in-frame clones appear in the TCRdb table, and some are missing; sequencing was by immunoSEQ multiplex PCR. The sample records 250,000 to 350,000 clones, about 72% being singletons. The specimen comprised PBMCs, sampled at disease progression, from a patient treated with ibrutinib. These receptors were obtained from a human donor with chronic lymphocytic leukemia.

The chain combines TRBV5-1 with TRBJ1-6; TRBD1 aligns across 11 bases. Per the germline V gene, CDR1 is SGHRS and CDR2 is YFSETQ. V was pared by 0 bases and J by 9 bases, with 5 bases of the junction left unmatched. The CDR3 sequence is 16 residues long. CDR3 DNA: TGCGCCAGCAGCTTGGGGACAGGGGGCAACGGTTCACCCCTCCACTTT. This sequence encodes CASSLGTGGNGSPLHF.

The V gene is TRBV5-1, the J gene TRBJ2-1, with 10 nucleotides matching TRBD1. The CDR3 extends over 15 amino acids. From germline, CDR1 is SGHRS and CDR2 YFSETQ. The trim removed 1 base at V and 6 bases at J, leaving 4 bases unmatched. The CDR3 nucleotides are TGCGCCAGCAGCTTGTGGGGACAGGGGTCCAATGAGCAGTTCTTC. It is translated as CASSLWGQGSNEQFF.